One TCR beta chain is described in this entry. What it recognizes is unknown. The germline V and J ends were trimmed by 7 bases and 3 bases, with 9 bases remaining between them. Germline lookup yields CDR1 LNHDA and CDR2 SQIVND (reference sequence). CDR3 length: 13 amino acids. The assay was immunoSEQ multiplex PCR, and TCRdb's table has in-frame clones only and misses some. The table includes over 110,000 clones, under 95% detected once. This sample is drawn from a study of T cell responses to AZD1222 COVID-19 vaccine. Study-level results: Among the donors, most were white British and more were female, and clonal diversity was possibly underestimated. Only a handful of AZD1222 recipients were seropositive at baseline.

This chain connects TRBV19 to TRBJ2-2; D might be TRBD2 (5 bases). This TCR was sampled from an adult in good health. Sequences were derived from peripheral blood, sampled on day 0 of AZD1222 vaccination. CDR3 sequence: CASKPGYTGELFF. The DNA of the CDR3 is TGTGCCAGTAAACCGGGGTACACCGGGGAGCTGTTTTTT.